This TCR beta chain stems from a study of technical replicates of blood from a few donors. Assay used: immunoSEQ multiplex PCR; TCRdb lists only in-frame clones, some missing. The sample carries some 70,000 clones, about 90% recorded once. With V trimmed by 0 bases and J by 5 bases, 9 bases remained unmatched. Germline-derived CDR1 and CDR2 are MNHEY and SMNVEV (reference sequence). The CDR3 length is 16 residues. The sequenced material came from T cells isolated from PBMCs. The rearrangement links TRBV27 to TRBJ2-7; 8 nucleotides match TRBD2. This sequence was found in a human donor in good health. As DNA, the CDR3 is TGTGCCAGCAGTTTATCTAGGGGGACTAGTCGGAACGAGCAGTACTTC. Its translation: CASSLSRGTSRNEQYF.